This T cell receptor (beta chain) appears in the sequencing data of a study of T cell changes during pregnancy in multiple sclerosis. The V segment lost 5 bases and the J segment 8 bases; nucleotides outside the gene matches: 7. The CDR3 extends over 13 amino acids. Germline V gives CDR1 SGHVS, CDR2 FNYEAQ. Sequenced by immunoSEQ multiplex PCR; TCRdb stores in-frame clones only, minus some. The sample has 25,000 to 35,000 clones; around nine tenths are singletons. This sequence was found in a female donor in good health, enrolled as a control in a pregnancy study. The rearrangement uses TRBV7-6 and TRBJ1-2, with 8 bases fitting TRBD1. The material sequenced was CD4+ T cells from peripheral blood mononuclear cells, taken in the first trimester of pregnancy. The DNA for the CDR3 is TGTGCCAGCAGCCCCGGGCGACAGGGGGGCTACACCTTC. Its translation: CASSPGRQGGYTF. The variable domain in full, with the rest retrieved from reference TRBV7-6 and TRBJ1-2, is GAGVSQSPRYKVTKRGQDVALRCDPISGHVSLYWYRQALGQGPEFLTYFNYEAQQDKSGLPNDRFSAERPEGSISTLTIQRTEQRDSAMYRCASSPGRQGGYTFGSGTRLTVV.